These 25 T cell receptor beta chains came from one sample sequenced in a study of T cell repertoires in ileal Crohn's disease. Measured with immunoSEQ multiplex PCR; TCRdb has only the in-frame clones, and not every one. The sample carries 15,000 or so clones, 88% recorded once. Material for sequencing was ileal tissue. The receptors originated from an adult with Crohn's disease.

The sample holds a few counts of this clone. This chain joins TRBV6-5 and TRBJ1-2; weak D call: TRBD1 (6 bases). Per the germline V gene, CDR1 is MNHEY and CDR2 is SVGAGI. This CDR3 has 16 amino acids. The ends were cut back, 4 bases at V and 6 bases at J, with 21 bases in the middle. The CDR3 DNA reads as TGTGCCAGCAGTTTTCTCCCCAGACAGGAGCTGAATGGCTACACCTTC. Translated: CASSFLPRQELNGYTF.

This clone was counted only a few times. This chain connects TRBV7-3 to TRBJ2-6, with 7 bases identical to TRBD1. The CDR3 has 15 residues. V dropped 5 bases and J dropped 2; count of bases not matched to a gene: 3. Per the germline V gene, CDR1 is SGHTA and CDR2 is FQGTGA. CDR3 amino acids: CASSRDRAGANVLTF. CDR3 DNA: TGTGCCAGCAGCCGTGACAGGGCTGGGGCCAACGTCCTGACTTTC.

This rearrangement joins TRBV6-6 to TRBJ1-1; D remains unclear. The CDR3 has 14 residues. CDR1 is MNHNY, CDR2 SVGAGI, per germline (reference sequence). V shed 6 bases and J shed 4 bases, with 15 bases lying between them. In nucleotides, the CDR3 is TGTGCCAGCAGAACACCGGCGGAGAGCACTGAAGCTTTCTTT. It yields the protein CASRTPAESTEAFF.

The gene calls are TRBV6-6 and TRBJ1-2; tentative D call: TRBD1 (5 bases). CDR1 and CDR2 (germline): MNHNY, SVGAGI (reference sequence). The CDR3 runs 14 residues. V was trimmed by 0 bases and J by 1 base, leaving 6 bases between them. CDR3 region: CASSYSGDNYGYTF. As DNA, the CDR3 is TGTGCCAGCAGTTACTCAGGGGATAACTATGGCTACACCTTC.

J is TRBJ2-3 and V is TRBV5-6; TRBD1 might be the D (6 bases). Trimming took 0 bases from V and 4 from J, leaving 18 bases between them. CDR1 and CDR2 from the germline V gene are SGHDT and YYEEEE. The length of the CDR3 is 17 residues. The CDR3 loop is CASSLVPATWGPDTQYF. In DNA, the CDR3 is TGTGCCAGCAGCTTGGTTCCTGCCACCTGGGGGCCAGATACGCAGTATTTT.

The chain employs TRBV2 and TRBJ1-2, with a tentative D call TRBD1 (5 bases). This CDR3 has 13 residues. Germline CDR1 and CDR2: SNHLY and FYNNEI. The ends were cut back, 4 bases at V and 8 bases at J, with 14 bases in the middle. The CDR3 loop is CASSVGGVFGYTF. CDR3 bases: TGTGCCAGCAGTGTGGGGGGAGTCTTCGGCTACACCTTC. The variable domain in full, with the rest retrieved from reference TRBV2 and TRBJ1-2, is EPEVTQTPSHQVTQMGQEVILRCVPISNHLYFYWYRQILGQKVEFLVSFYNNEISEKSEIFDDQFSVERPDGSNFTLKIRSTKLEDSAMYFCASSVGGVFGYTFGSGTRLTVV.

This clone appeared once. This chain connects TRBV20-1 to TRBJ1-2; D call uncertain. This CDR3 has 10 amino acids. V shed 5 bases and J shed 8 bases, with 9 bases lying between them. Germline loops: CDR1 DFQATT, CDR2 SNEGSKA (reference sequence). Here the CDR3 DNA reads TGCAGTGCTGCCGCGGGGGGCTACACCTTC. Amino acid sequence: CSAAAGGYTF.

This chain links TRBV6-1 with TRBJ2-7; D is perhaps TRBD1 (5 bases). This CDR3 is built from 12 residues. Deletions cut 2 bases from V and 5 bases from J, with 7 bases between. Germline V CDR1 and CDR2: MNHNS, SASEGT. CDR3 protein: CASSERGNEQYF. The CDR3 DNA sequence: TGTGCCAGCAGTGAAAGGGGTAACGAGCAGTACTTC.

The chain recombines TRBV7-8 with TRBJ1-5; 7 bases agree with TRBD1. This CDR3 is built from 17 residues. Per germline, CDR1 SGHVS and CDR2 FQNEAQ. Trimming took 5 bases from V and 0 from J; bases not matched to a gene: 10. CDR3 bases: TGTGCCAGCAGCCTCGACAGGGTTAGAAATAGCAATCAGCCCCAGCATTTT. Its translation is CASSLDRVRNSNQPQHF.

The chain joins TRBV5-8 to TRBJ2-7; the match to TRBD1 covers 10 bases. Trimming took 4 bases from V and 2 from J; bases not matched to a gene: 9. Germline CDR1 and CDR2: SGHTS and YDEGEE. This CDR3 spans 16 amino acids. CDR3 sequence reads: CASSLPGQGTAYEQYF. The CDR3 nucleotides are TGTGCCAGCAGCCTGCCGGGACAGGGGACCGCCTACGAGCAGTACTTC.

The rearrangement uses TRBV5-1 and TRBJ1-1, with 7 bases matching TRBD1. The CDR3 has 14 amino acids. V lost 4 bases to trimming and J lost 1 base; unmatched junction nucleotides: 4. Germline CDR1 and CDR2: SGHRS and YFSETQ. CDR3: CASSTGTENTEAFF. For the CDR3, the DNA is TGCGCCAGCAGCACGGGGACAGAGAACACTGAAGCTTTCTTT.

The CDR3, as DNA: TGTGCCAGCAGAGTACGGGAGTGGGGGCAGTTCTTC. Its protein product is CASRVREWGQFF. J is TRBJ2-1 and V is TRBV27; D may be TRBD2 (6 bases). Trimming cost V 6 bases and J 12 bases, with 15 bases left between them. The CDR3 runs to 12 residues. Per the germline V gene, CDR1 is MNHEY and CDR2 is SMNVEV (reference sequence).

The chain is built from TRBV6-5 and TRBJ1-2; 11 bases match TRBD1. The CDR3 has 15 residues. The V and J ends lost 0 bases and 7 bases, in that order; junction bases with no gene match: 4. Germline lookup yields CDR1 MNHEY and CDR2 SVGAGI. The CDR3 protein is CASSYSDRGRGGYTF. DNA of the CDR3: TGTGCCAGCAGTTACTCGGACAGGGGGCGAGGTGGCTACACCTTC.

This sequence joins TRBV7-8 and TRBJ1-4; D is undetermined. CDR3 length: 15 residues. The germline V gene has CDR1 SGHVS and CDR2 FQNEAQ. The V end was cut by 1 base, the J end by 3 bases, with 9 bases between. The CDR3 loop reads CASSLDEGSNEKLFF. CDR3 nucleotide sequence: TGTGCCAGCAGCTTAGACGAGGGCTCTAATGAAAAACTGTTTTTT.

This rearrangement joins TRBV4-2 to TRBJ2-4, with D perhaps TRBD1 (5 bases). Germline V gene data show CDR1 as LGHNA and CDR2 as YNFKEQ. This CDR3 has 12 amino acids. Trimming removed 1 base at V and 8 bases at J, with 6 bases between. In DNA, the CDR3 is TGTGCCAGCAGCCAAGTCAGGGACATTCAGTACTTC. Translating it yields CASSQVRDIQYF.

This chain uses TRBV2 with TRBJ2-1; 7 positions match TRBD2. Trimming cost V 4 bases and J 0 bases; bases outside gene matches: 9. In germline, CDR1 is SNHLY, CDR2 FYNNEI. The length of the CDR3 is 17 residues. The CDR3 spells CASSGDYYTSSYNEQFF. Here the CDR3 DNA reads TGTGCCAGCAGTGGGGACTATTATACGAGCTCCTACAATGAGCAGTTCTTC.

This clone turned up a few times. V is TRBV28 and J is TRBJ2-1; D ambiguous. V was trimmed by 7 bases and J by 0 bases, leaving 10 bases between them. Germline V lookup: CDR1 MDHEN, CDR2 SYDVKM. The CDR3 is 14 amino acids. The chain's CDR3 is CASTETNSYNEQFF. CDR3 DNA sequence: TGTGCCAGCACAGAGACAAACTCCTACAATGAGCAGTTCTTC.

This chain connects TRBV6-6 to TRBJ2-3; D is uncertain. The CDR3 spans 13 residues. Trimming removed 7 bases from V and 4 bases from J, with 12 bases in between. In germline, CDR1 is MNHNY, CDR2 SVGAGI (reference sequence). The CDR3 loop reads CASTQQPPDTQYF. In DNA, the CDR3 is TGTGCCAGCACCCAACAGCCCCCAGATACGCAGTATTTT.

V gene TRBV6-1 combines with J gene TRBJ1-6, with D possibly TRBD1 on 5 matching bases. V was shortened by 8 bases and J by 0 bases, with 5 bases between the two germline ends. Looked up from germline, CDR1 is MNHNS and CDR2 is SASEGT. The CDR3 is made up of 13 amino acids. CDR3 in amino acids: CASDSSYNSPLHF. In nucleotides, the CDR3 is TGTGCCAGCGACAGCTCCTATAATTCACCCCTCCACTTT.

V usage is TRBV6-1 and J usage is TRBJ1-1; tentative D call: TRBD1 (5 bases). V was trimmed by 1 base and J by 1 base, leaving 22 bases between them. Per the germline V gene, CDR1 is MNHNS and CDR2 is SASEGT. CDR3 length equals 19 residues. CDR3 nucleotides: TGTGCCAGCAGTGAAGGCGCCAGGGCCAGGGTTTTTAGGAACACTGAAGCTTTCTTT. Its protein is CASSEGARARVFRNTEAFF.

A few counts support this clone. The CDR3 nucleotides read TGTGCCAGCAGTCCTCACAATGAGCAGTTCTTC. Protein sequence: CASSPHNEQFF. This rearrangement joins TRBV11-2 to TRBJ2-1; D gene uncertain. From germline, CDR1 is SGHAT and CDR2 FQNNGV. CDR3 length equals 11 residues. Trimming removed 6 bases at V and 5 bases at J, with 5 bases between.

The chain is built from TRBV5-8 and TRBJ1-2, with TRBD1 as a possible D gene (5 bases). This CDR3 has 14 amino acids. CDR1 and CDR2 from the germline V gene are SGHTS and YDEGEE. Trimming shortened V by 5 bases and J by 2 bases, and 13 bases separated the two germline ends. The CDR3 spells CASRVGGNNYGYTF. The DNA of the CDR3 is TGTGCCAGCAGGGTCGGGGGGAACAACTATGGCTACACCTTC.

The chain couples TRBV7-3 to TRBJ2-3; weak D call: TRBD2 (5 bases). The CDR3 is made up of 16 amino acids. V gave up 2 bases and J gave up 2 bases, with 14 bases separating them. CDR1 is SGHTA, CDR2 FQGTGA, per germline. This CDR3 is CASSLSGPGVTDTQYF. For the CDR3, the DNA is TGTGCCAGCAGCTTATCTGGCCCCGGGGTCACAGATACGCAGTATTTT.

The rearrangement uses TRBV29-1 and TRBJ2-5; no clear D gene. Trimming shortened V by 0 bases and J by 3 bases, and 2 bases separated the two germline ends. The CDR3 is 11 residues long. Per the germline V gene, CDR1 is SQVTM and CDR2 is ANQGSEA. The CDR3 protein is CSVEDEETQYF. The CDR3, as DNA: TGCAGCGTTGAAGACGAAGAGACCCAGTACTTC.

The V gene is TRBV28, the J gene TRBJ1-5; TRBD1 agrees at 7 bases. Trimming removed 1 base from V and 6 bases from J; junction bases left unmatched: 18. This CDR3 is built from 19 residues. Germline V lookup: CDR1 MDHEN, CDR2 SYDVKM. The DNA for the CDR3 is TGTGCCAGCAGTTTATCCAAACTAAAACGACAGGGAGGAGGTCAGCCCCAGCATTTT. It codes for CASSLSKLKRQGGGQPQHF.